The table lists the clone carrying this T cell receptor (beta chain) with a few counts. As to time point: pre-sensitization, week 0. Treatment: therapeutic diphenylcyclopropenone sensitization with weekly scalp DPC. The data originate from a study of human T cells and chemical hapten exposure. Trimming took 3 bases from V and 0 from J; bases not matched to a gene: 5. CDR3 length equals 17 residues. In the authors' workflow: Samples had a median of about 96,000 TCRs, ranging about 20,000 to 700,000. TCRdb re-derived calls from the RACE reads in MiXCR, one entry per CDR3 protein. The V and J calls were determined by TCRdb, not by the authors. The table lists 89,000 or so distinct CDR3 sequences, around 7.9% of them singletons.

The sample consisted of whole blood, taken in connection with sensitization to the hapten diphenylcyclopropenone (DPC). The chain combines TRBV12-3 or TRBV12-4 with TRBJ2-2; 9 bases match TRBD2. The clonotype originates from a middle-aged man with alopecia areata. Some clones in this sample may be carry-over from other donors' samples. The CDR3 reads CASSFSGLAPNTGELFF. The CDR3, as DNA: TGTGCCAGCAGTTTCTCGGGACTAGCACCGAACACCGGGGAGCTGTTTTTT.